This is a list of T cell receptor beta chains from one sample in a study of cytomegalovirus exposure and HLA in healthy donors. Assay used: immunoSEQ multiplex PCR; TCRdb lists only in-frame clones, some missing. The data hold 110,000 or so clones, with about 72% observed a single time. Sequenced: PBMCs. Receptors were obtained from a man aged 45-60 years in good health and CMV-seropositive. Each CDR3 is given with its conserved first and last residue. The D gene is left open where the match is weak. The size field is filled for only some rows; it gives once, few, many or a size class.

TRBV6-1	-	TRBJ2-1	-	CASSEQGWDNEQFF	TGTGCCAGCAGTGAACAGGGATGGGACAATGAGCAGTTCTTC
TRBV19	-	TRBJ2-2	TRBD1	CASSLIGGQVPGELFF	TGTGCCAGTAGTCTAATCGGGGGACAGGTGCCCGGGGAGCTGTTTTTT
TRBV13	-	TRBJ1-6	-	CASSLTEFNSPLHF	TGTGCCAGCAGCTTGACAGAGTTTAATTCACCCCTCCACTTT
TRBV9	-	TRBJ2-7	TRBD2	CASSPRRWAGGYEQYF	TGTGCCAGCAGCCCCCGGCGATGGGCCGGGGGGTACGAGCAGTACTTC
TRBV6-1	-	TRBJ2-5	TRBD1	CASSPRGYQETQYF	TGTGCCAGCAGCCCCAGGGGGTACCAAGAGACCCAGTACTTC
TRBV30	-	TRBJ1-2	TRBD1	CAWIMKGAGSANYGYTF	TGTGCCTGGATTATGAAGGGGGCGGGTAGTGCTAACTATGGCTACACCTTC
TRBV5-1	once	TRBJ2-1	TRBD2	CASSLGSGTSGRIYNEQFF	TGCGCCAGCAGCTTGGGGTCCGGGACTAGCGGGAGAATCTACAATGAGCAGTTCTTC
TRBV7-2	-	TRBJ1-2	-	CASSLAAGVEYYGYTF	TGTGCCAGCAGCTTAGCCGCAGGGGTGGAATACTATGGCTACACCTTC
TRBV18	-	TRBJ1-5	-	CASSPIGGSEPQHF	TGTGCCAGCTCACCAATAGGTGGGAGTGAGCCCCAGCATTTT
TRBV4-1	few	TRBJ1-4	-	CASSQGMRGGNEKLFF	TGCGCCAGCAGCCAGGGGATGCGAGGGGGAAATGAAAAACTGTTTTTT
TRBV5-1	-	TRBJ2-7	-	CASSADSPGGEQYF	TGCGCCAGCAGCGCGGACAGCCCTGGAGGCGAGCAGTACTTC
TRBV6-6	-	TRBJ2-2	TRBD2	CASSRSRGRGTGELFF	TGTGCCAGCAGTCGCTCCCGCGGGAGGGGCACCGGGGAGCTGTTTTTT
TRBV10-3	-	TRBJ2-3	TRBD2	CAISRLAGDAGTDTQYF	TGTGCCATCAGCCGACTAGCGGGAGATGCGGGCACAGATACGCAGTATTTT
TRBV19	-	TRBJ1-4	-	CATQGAGVGEKLFF	TGTGCCACCCAGGGTGCAGGGGTGGGTGAAAAACTGTTTTTT
TRBV9	-	TRBJ1-6	TRBD1	CASSVNGQGGSPLHF	TGTGCCAGCAGCGTAAACGGACAGGGGGGTTCACCCCTCCACTTT
TRBV18	-	TRBJ1-1	TRBD1	CASSQIQGATEAFF	TGTGCCAGCTCACAAATTCAGGGGGCCACTGAAGCTTTCTTT
TRBV5-1	-	TRBJ1-1	TRBD1	CASSRGWSWDRGNTEAFF	TGCGCCAGCAGCCGGGGTTGGTCTTGGGACAGGGGGAACACTGAAGCTTTCTTT
TRBV5-7	-	TRBJ2-7	-	CASSFSKGEDYEQYF	TGTGCCAGCAGCTTTTCTAAGGGAGAGGACTACGAGCAGTACTTC
TRBV27	-	TRBJ1-1	TRBD1	CASSSGDRGYLEAFF	TGTGCCAGCAGTTCGGGGGACAGGGGGTACCTTGAAGCTTTCTTT
TRBV30	once	TRBJ2-2	-	CALTPPGGFTGELFF	TGTGCCCTGACCCCCCCCGGCGGTTTTACCGGGGAGCTGTTTTTT
TRBV7-9	-	TRBJ2-5	-	CASSLVAAALRETQYF	TGTGCCAGCAGCTTAGTTGCAGCGGCCCTGAGGGAGACCCAGTACTTC
TRBV30	-	TRBJ2-7	TRBD2	CAWSEPSGRVDEQYF	TGTGCCTGGAGTGAGCCTAGCGGGAGGGTAGACGAGCAGTACTTC
TRBV6-1	once	TRBJ2-7	TRBD1	CASSAVGTGSYEQYF	TGTGCCAGCAGTGCTGTCGGGACAGGCTCCTACGAGCAGTACTTC
TRBV7-6	-	TRBJ1-5	-	CASSLVPAGNQPQHF	TGTGCCAGCAGCTTAGTCCCCGCAGGGAACCAGCCCCAGCATTTT
TRBV6-1	-	TRBJ1-3	TRBD1	CASSLGGFGDTIYF	TGTGCCAGCAGCCTAGGGGGCTTTGGTGACACCATATATTTT
TRBV6-6	-	TRBJ2-7	TRBD2	CASSYSTGGEQYF	TGTGCCAGCAGTTACTCGACGGGGGGCGAGCAGTACTTC
TRBV5-6	once	TRBJ1-4	TRBD1	CASSVGQRNEKLFF	TGTGCCAGCAGCGTGGGACAGCGTAATGAAAAACTGTTTTTT
TRBV7-2	once	TRBJ1-3	TRBD1	CASSRDRGLPGNTIYF	TGTGCCAGCAGCAGAGACAGGGGGCTTCCTGGAAACACCATATATTTT
TRBV7-2	-	TRBJ1-3	-	CASKGESSGNTIYF	TGTGCCAGCAAGGGGGAGAGCTCTGGAAACACCATATATTTT
TRBV5-1	-	TRBJ1-4	-	CASSLAGGGEKLFF	TGCGCCAGCAGCTTGGCGGGAGGGGGAGAAAAACTGTTTTTT
TRBV5-8	-	TRBJ2-7	TRBD1	CASSGTFQGAYEQYF	TGTGCCAGCAGCGGGACATTTCAGGGGGCGTACGAGCAGTACTTC
TRBV30	-	TRBJ1-5	TRBD1	CAWRDRQGARQPQHF	TGTGCCTGGAGAGACCGACAGGGGGCACGCCAGCCCCAGCATTTT